This T cell receptor (beta chain) was obtained from a study of post-analysis software for immune sequencing data. In the study overall: The disease courses covered relapsing-remitting, secondary progressive and progressive-relapsing multiple sclerosis.

The authors incorporated unique molecular identifiers into the TCR beta cDNA libraries. T cells numbering roughly 0.85 to 11 million gave rise to 500,000 to 600,000 cDNA molecules. Each CDR3 protein gets one entry after TCRdb re-called the PCR reads with MiXCR. Among hundreds of thousands of distinct CDR3 sequences listed, around 64% were seen once. On this clonotype: Its antigen is still unknown.

The germline V gene has CDR1 SGHKS and CDR2 YYEKEE (reference sequence). V was pared by 2 bases and J by 14 bases, with 27 bases between. The CDR3 totals 16 residues. Points from the study as a whole: There was significantly lower normalized Chao1 diversity in multiple sclerosis patients than in controls. A few TRBV segments were significantly more frequent in patients than in controls. TRBV5-6, TRBV5-1 and TRBV20-1 were among these segments. With F measure, samples from one preparation batch clustered together strongly.

The receptor's source is a girl aged 2-9 years with multiple sclerosis. Sequenced sample: blood. The V and J genes are TRBV5-5 and TRBJ2-3, with a possible D match to TRBD2 (5 bases). In DNA form, the CDR3 reads TGTGCCAGCAGCTTTTCCGGAGCTCAGCAGACGACTAAGGTGTATTTT. Translation gives CASSFSGAQQTTKVYF.